This T cell receptor beta chain was retrieved from a study of cytotoxic CD8 clonotypes in ibrutinib-treated CLL. Method: immunoSEQ multiplex PCR; TCRdb's copy keeps in-frame clones and lacks some. The sample lists 100,000 to 150,000 clones, 70% to 90% occurring once. The specimen was PBMCs, collected after 24 months of ibrutinib treatment. The TCR was taken from a human donor with chronic lymphocytic leukemia.

The CDR3: CASSPLAGTNTEAFF. The CDR3 DNA reads as TGTGCCAGCTCACCACTGGCGGGCACCAACACTGAAGCTTTCTTT. The chain joins TRBV18 to TRBJ1-1, with unresolved D. Trimming stripped 1 base from V and 2 bases from J, with 11 bases between. Germline values: CDR1 KGHSH, CDR2 LQKENI. The CDR3 runs 15 residues.